This T cell receptor delta chain is drawn from a study of Vδ1+ human thymocytes. Comment on this clone: Its antigen is not identified.

V trimming: 0 bases; J trimming: 2 bases; junction bases outside the gene matches: 25. The CDR3 runs to 24 residues. Germline V gives CDR1 TSWWSYY, CDR2 QGS. Extracted RNA was reverse transcribed into cDNA. The CDR3 regions were amplified by multiplex PCR from V-gene primers to a constant-region primer. TCRdb re-processed the multiplex PCR reads using CATT. The repertoire holds 70,000 to 90,000 delta-chain clones, with roughly a third as singletons. Study-wide results and caveats: Thymic TRG and TRD repertoires appeared highly polyclonal, with Gaussian CDR3 length distributions. Unlike peripheral blood Vdelta1+ controls, thymic delta-chain sequences included around 18% Vdelta2 and few Vdelta3.

This chain connects TRDV1 to TRDJ1, with 12 bases lining up with TRDD3. The source is a boy younger than two who had congenital heart surgery. The sequencing sample was made of Vdelta1+ gamma-delta thymocytes from the thymus. As for subset: FACS-sorted CD3+ TCRalphabeta- TCRVdelta1+ TCRVdelta2- thymocytes. CDR3 amino acids: CALGELTPSTHVLGDTLRTDKLIF. DNA for the CDR3: TGTGCTCTTGGGGAACTTACCCCCTCAACCCACGTACTGGGGGATACTCTGCGGACCGATAAACTCATCTTT.